Many counts were recorded for the clone carrying this TCR beta chain. What it recognizes is unknown. The data stem from a study of T-cell reconstitution after alpha-beta-depleted transplantation in children. Study-level results: Newly produced T cells mostly accounted for T-cell counts and diversity one year post-transplant. It was surviving recipient T cells and thymic progenitors that gave some patients high TCRbeta diversity at day 60.

Unique molecular identifiers were incorporated when the TCRbeta library was constructed. In TCRdb, the PCR reads were re-called with MiXCR into one record per CDR3 protein. The table lists 480,000 or so distinct CDR3 sequences, roughly a tenth of them singletons. The CDR3 is 18 amino acids. With 0 bases removed from V and 4 bases from J, the gap between germline ends came to 22 bases. The germline CDR1 and CDR2 sequences are LGHNA and YSLEER. Sample: PBMCs, taken before TCRalphabeta/CD19-depleted stem cell transplant. This receptor was identified in a child aged 2 to 9 with inherited bone marrow failure, due to receive a stem cell transplant. V usage is TRBV4-3 and J usage is TRBJ2-7, with D tentatively TRBD1 or TRBD2 (6 bases each). CDR3 amino acids: CASSQDYRVWGARYEQYF. DNA of the CDR3: TGCGCCAGCAGCCAAGATTATCGTGTTTGGGGGGCGCGGTACGAGCAGTACTTC.